This TCR beta chain was identified during a study of identical twins. Overall study findings and caveats: Fewer insertions were carried by abundant cord blood beta clonotypes, but none was seen in memory repertoires. The authors noted that invariant MAIT and iNKT cells could partly confound zero-insertion analyses.

Unique molecular identifiers were in the cDNA, with template-switch universal primer binding. TCRdb re-analysed the 5' RACE reads in MiXCR, keeping a single row per CDR3 protein. Here the sample spans nearly 650,000 distinct CDR3 sequences, under 8.5% being singletons. This clonotype was detected a few times. The antigen remains unidentified. The CDR3 loop spans 15 amino acids. Germline assignment: CDR1 SGHTA and CDR2 FQGNSA. Between the trimmed V and J ends, which lost 6 bases and 5 bases, there was a span of 18 bases. The same sample was also used in a study of yellow fever vaccine responses in identical twins.

The sequencing sample was made of PBMCs. The V call is TRBV7-2, the J call TRBJ2-3, with D tentatively TRBD1 (6 bases). The sequence derives from a woman aged 18-30 years in good health. CDR3 region: CASSPRQARGDTQYF. Written as DNA, the CDR3 is TGTGCCAGCAGTCCTAGACAGGCCCGCGGAGATACGCAGTATTTT.